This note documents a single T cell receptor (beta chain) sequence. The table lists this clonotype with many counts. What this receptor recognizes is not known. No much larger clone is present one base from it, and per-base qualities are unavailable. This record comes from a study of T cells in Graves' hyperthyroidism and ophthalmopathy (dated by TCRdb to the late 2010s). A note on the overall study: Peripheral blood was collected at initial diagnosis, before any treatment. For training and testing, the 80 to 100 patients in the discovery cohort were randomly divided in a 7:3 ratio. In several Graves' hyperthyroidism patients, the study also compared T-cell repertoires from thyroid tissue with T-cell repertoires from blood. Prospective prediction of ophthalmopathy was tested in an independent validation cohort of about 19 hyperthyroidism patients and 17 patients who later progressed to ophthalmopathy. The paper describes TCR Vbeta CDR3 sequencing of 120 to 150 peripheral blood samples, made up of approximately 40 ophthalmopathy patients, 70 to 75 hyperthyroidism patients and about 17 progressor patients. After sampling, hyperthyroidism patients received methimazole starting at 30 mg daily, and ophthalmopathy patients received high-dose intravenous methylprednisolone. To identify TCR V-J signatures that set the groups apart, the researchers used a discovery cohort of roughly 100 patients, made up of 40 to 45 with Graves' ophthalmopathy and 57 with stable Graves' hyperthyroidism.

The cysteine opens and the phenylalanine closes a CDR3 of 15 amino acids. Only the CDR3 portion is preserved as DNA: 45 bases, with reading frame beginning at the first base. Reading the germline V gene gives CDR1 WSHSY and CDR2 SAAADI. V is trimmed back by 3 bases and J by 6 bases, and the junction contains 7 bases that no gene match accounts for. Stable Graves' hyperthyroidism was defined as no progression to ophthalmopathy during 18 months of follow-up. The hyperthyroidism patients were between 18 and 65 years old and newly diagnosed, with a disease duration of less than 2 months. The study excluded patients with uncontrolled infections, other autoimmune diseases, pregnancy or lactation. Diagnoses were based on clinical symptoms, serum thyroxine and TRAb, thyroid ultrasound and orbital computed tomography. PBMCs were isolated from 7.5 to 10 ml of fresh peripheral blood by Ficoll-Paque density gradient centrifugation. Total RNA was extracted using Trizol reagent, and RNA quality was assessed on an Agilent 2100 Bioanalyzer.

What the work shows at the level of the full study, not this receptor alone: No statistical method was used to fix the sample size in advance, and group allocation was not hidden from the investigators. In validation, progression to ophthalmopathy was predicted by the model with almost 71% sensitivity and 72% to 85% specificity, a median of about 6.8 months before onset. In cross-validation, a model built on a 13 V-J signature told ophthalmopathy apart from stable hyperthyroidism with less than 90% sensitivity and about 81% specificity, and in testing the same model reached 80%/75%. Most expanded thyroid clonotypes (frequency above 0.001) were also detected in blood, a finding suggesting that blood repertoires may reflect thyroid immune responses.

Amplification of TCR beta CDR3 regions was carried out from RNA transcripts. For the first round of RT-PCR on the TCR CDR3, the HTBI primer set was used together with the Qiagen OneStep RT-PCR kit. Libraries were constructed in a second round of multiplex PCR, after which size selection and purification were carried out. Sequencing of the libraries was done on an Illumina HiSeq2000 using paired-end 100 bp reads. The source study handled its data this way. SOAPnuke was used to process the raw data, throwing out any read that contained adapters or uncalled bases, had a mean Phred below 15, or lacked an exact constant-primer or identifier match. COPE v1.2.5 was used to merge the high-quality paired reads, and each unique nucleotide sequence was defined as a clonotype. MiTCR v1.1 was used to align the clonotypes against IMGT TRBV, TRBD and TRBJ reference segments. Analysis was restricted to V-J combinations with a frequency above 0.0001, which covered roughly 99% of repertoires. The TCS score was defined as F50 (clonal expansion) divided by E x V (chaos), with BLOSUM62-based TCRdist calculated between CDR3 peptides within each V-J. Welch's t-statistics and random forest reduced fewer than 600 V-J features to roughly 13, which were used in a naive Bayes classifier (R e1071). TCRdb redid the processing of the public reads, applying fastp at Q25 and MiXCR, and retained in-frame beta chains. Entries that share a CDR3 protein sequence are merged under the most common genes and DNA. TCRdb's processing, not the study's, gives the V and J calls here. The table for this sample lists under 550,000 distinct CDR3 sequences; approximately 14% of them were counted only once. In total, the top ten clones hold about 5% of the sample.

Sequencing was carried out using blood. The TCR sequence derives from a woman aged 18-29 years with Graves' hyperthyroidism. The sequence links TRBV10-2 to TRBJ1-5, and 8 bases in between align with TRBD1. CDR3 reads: CASSDLGQGSQPQHF. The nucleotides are TGCGCCAGCAGTGACCTCGGACAGGGCTCTCAGCCCCAGCATTTT.